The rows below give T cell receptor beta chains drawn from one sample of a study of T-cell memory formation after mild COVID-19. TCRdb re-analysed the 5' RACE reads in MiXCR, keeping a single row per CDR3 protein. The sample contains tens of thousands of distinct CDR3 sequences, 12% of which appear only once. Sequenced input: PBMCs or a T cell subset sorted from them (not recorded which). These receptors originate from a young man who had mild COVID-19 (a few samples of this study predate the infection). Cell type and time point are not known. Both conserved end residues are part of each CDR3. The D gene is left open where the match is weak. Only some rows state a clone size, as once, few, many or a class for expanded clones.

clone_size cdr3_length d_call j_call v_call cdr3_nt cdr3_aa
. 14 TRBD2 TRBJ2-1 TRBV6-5 TGTGCCAGCAATACGGGGGGGTCCTACAATGAGCAGTTCTTC CASNTGGSYNEQFF
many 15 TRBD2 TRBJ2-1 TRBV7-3 TGTGCCAGCAGCTTAGCGGGGGGCTTCTACAATGAGCAGTTCTTC CASSLAGGFYNEQFF
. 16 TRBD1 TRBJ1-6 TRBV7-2 TGTGCCAGCAGCTTAAATGGACAGGGGGCTAATTCACCCCTCCACTTT CASSLNGQGANSPLHF
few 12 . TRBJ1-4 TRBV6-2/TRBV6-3 TGTGCCAGCAGTCCCGCGGATGAAAAACTGTTTTTT CASSPADEKLFF
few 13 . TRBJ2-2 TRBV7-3 TGTGCCAGCCAACAGCGTCCCACCGGGGAGCTGTTTTTT CASQQRPTGELFF
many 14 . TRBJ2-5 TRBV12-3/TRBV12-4 TGTGCCAGCAGTTCACACGGGGGTTCGGAGACCCAGTACTTC CASSSHGGSETQYF
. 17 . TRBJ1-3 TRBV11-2 TGTGCCAGCAGCCTGGGACTTTCGTCGAGCTCTGGAAACACCATATATTTT CASSLGLSSSSGNTIYF
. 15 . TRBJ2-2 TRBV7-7 TGTGCCAGCAGCTCCTCTCGGAGCAATACCGGGGAGCTGTTTTTT CASSSSRSNTGELFF
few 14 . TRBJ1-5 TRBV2 TGTGCCAGCAGTGTGGGGGTCGGATATCAGCCCCAGCATTTT CASSVGVGYQPQHF
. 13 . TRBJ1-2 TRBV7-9 TGTGCCAGCAGCTTATTTCAGGGGCAAGGCTACACCTTC CASSLFQGQGYTF
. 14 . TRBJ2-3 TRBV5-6 TGTGCCAGCAGCTTGTATCTAAGCACAGATACGCAGTATTTT CASSLYLSTDTQYF
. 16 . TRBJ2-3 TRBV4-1 TGCGCCAGCAGCCAAGATCCTCCCCCCTCCACAGATACGCAGTATTTT CASSQDPPPSTDTQYF
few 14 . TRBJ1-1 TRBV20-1 TGCAGTGCTAGATTCCCCGGGGGGAACACTGAAGCTTTCTTT CSARFPGGNTEAFF
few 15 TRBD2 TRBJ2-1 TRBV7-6 TGTGCCAGCAGCCGTGGGCCTAGCGGGGGAATTGAGCAGTTCTTC CASSRGPSGGIEQFF
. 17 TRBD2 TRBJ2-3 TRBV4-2 TGTGCCAGCAGCCAAGTCTCGAGCGGGGGGGCGGCAGATACGCAGTATTTT CASSQVSSGGAADTQYF
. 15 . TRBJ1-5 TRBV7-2 TGTGCCAGCAGCCGCCTGAGTGGAGTCAATCAGCCCCAGCATTTT CASSRLSGVNQPQHF
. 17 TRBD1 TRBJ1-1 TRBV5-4 TGTGCCAGCAGCCGCGCCGGGACAGGGGGTTTGGGCACTGAAGCTTTCTTT CASSRAGTGGLGTEAFF
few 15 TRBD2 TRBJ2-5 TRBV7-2 TGTGCCAGCAGCTTCCAGCGGGGGCCGGGGGAGACCCAGTACTTC CASSFQRGPGETQYF
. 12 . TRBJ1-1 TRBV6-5 TGTGCCAGCAGTTACTCGGCAGGGCCAGCTTTCTTT CASSYSAGPAFF
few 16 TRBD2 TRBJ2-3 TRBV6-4 TGTGCCAGCAGGGGACTAGCGGGGGGTTTGAGTGGCACGCAGTATTTT CASRGLAGGLSGTQYF
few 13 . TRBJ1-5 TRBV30 TGTGCCTGGCAGAGTTATAGCAATCAGCCCCAGCATTTT CAWQSYSNQPQHF
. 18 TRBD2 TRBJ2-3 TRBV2 TGTGCCAGCAGTGAAGGCCAGCGGGGGGGCCTCGGGACAGATACGCAGTATTTT CASSEGQRGGLGTDTQYF
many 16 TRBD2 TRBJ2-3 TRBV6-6 TGTGCCAGCAGTTTATGGCAGGGAGGGAGAACAGATACGCAGTATTTT CASSLWQGGRTDTQYF
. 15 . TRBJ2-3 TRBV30 TGTGCCTGGAGTGTAGCCAGGGCCTTCACAGATACGCAGTATTTT CAWSVARAFTDTQYF
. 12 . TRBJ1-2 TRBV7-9 TGTGCCAGCAGCTACGACGCTTTCGGCTACACCTTC CASSYDAFGYTF
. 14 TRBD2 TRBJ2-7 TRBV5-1 TGCGCCAGCCGGTCCCTAGCGGGGTCGTACGAGCAGTACTTC CASRSLAGSYEQYF
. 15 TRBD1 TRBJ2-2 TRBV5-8 TGTGCCAGCAGCTTCCGGACAGGTGATCCCGGGGAGCTGTTTTTT CASSFRTGDPGELFF
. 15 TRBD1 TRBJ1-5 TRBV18 TGTGCCAGCTCACCGCCAGGGACAGACAATCAGCCCCAGCATTTT CASSPPGTDNQPQHF
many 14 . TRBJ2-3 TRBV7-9 TGTGCCAGCAGCTTACCGCGGGTAACAGATACGCAGTATTTT CASSLPRVTDTQYF
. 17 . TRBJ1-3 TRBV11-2 TGTGCCAGCAGCCGAAACCCCAAGGGCCTCTCTGGAAACACCATATATTTT CASSRNPKGLSGNTIYF
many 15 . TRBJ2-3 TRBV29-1 TGCAGCGGACGACCGCAGCTCGAAAACACAGATACGCAGTATTTT CSGRPQLENTDTQYF
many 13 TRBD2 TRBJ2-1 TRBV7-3 TGTGCCAGCAGCCCCGGGACTAGGAGTGAGCAGTTCTTC CASSPGTRSEQFF
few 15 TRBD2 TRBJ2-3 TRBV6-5 TGTGCCAGCAGTACCGGGACTAGCGGTACAGATACGCAGTATTTT CASSTGTSGTDTQYF
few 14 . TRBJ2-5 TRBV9 TGTGCCAGCAGCGTAGGCTCTCGGGGTGAGACCCAGTACTTC CASSVGSRGETQYF
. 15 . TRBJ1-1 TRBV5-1 TGCGCCAGCAGCTTGTTGGGGGGCGCCGGCACTGAAGCTTTCTTT CASSLLGGAGTEAFF
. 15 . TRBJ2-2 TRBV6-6 TGTGCCAGCAGTTACTCGCCGGGGGAGACCGGGGAGCTGTTTTTT CASSYSPGETGELFF
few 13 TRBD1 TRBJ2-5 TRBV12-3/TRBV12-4 TGTGCCAGCAGCGCCGGGACAGGAGAGACCCAGTACTTC CASSAGTGETQYF
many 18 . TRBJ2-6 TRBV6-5 TGTGCCAGCAGTTACTCGGAATTAAATACCCCAGGGGCCAACGTCCTGACTTTC CASSYSELNTPGANVLTF
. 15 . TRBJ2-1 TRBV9 TGTGCCAGCAGCCCTTCGGGGTCCCGGATGAATGAGCAGTTCTTC CASSPSGSRMNEQFF
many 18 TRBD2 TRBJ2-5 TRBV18 TGTGCCAGCTCACCGCCAGGACTAGCGGGGGACAGTCTAGAGACCCAGTACTTC CASSPPGLAGDSLETQYF
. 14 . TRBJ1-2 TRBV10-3 TGTGCCATCAGTGAGTCGCCAAGGACGAATGGCTACACCTTC CAISESPRTNGYTF
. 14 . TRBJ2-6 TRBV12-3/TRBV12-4 TGTGCCAGCAGTTCAGGGGTCGGGGCCAACGTCCTGACTTTC CASSSGVGANVLTF
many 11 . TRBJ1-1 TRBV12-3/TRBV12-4 TGTGCCAGCAGCTGGGGGGTCGAAGCTTTCTTT CASSWGVEAFF
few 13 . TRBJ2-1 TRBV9 TGTGCCAGCAGCCCACCCAGGGTCAATGAGCAGTTCTTC CASSPPRVNEQFF
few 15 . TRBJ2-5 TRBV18 TGTGCCAGCTCCCTAGACCCGGGCCGTACCGGGACCCAGTACTTC CASSLDPGRTGTQYF
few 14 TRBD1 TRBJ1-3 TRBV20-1 TGCAGTGCTCAACAGGGGGCAGGAGGAAACACCATATATTTT CSAQQGAGGNTIYF
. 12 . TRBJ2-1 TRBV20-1 TGCAGTGCTAGAGTGGGAGACACAGAGCAGTTCTTC CSARVGDTEQFF
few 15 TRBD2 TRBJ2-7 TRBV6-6 TGTGCCAGCACCGGACTAGCGGGGGCCTCCTACGAGCAGTACTTC CASTGLAGASYEQYF
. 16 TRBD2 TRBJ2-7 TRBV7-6 TGTGCCAGCAGCCCCGGACTAGCGGGGAGCTCCTACGAGCAGTACTTC CASSPGLAGSSYEQYF
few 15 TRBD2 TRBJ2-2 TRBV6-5 TGTGCCAGCAGTCGGGGCGGGGGGGCCCTCGGGGAGCTGTTTTTT CASSRGGGALGELFF
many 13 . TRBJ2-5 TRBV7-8 TGTGCCAGCACCAAACCCAGGGGAGAGACCCAGTACTTC CASTKPRGETQYF
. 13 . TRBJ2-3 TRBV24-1 TGTGCCACCAGTGACGACTTCACAGATACGCAGTATTTT CATSDDFTDTQYF
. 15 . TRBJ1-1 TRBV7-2 TGTGCCAGCAGATGGGGAGGGGGATTGAACACTGAAGCTTTCTTT CASRWGGGLNTEAFF
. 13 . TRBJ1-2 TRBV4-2 TGTGCCAGCAGCCTTAAGGGAGACTATGGCTACACCTTC CASSLKGDYGYTF
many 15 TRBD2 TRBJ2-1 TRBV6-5 TGTGCCAGCAGTCAAAGGACTAGCGGGGGAGTGGAGCAGTTCTTC CASSQRTSGGVEQFF